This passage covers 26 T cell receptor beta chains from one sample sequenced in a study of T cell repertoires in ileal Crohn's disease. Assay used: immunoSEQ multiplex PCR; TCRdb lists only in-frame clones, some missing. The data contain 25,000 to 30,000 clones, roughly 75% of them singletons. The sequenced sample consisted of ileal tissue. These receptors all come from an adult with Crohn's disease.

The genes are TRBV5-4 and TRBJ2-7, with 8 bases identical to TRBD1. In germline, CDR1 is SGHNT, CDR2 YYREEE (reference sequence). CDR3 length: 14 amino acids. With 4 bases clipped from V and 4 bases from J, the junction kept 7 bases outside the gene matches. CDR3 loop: CASSHRGNLYEQYF. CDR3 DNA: TGTGCCAGCAGCCACAGGGGGAACCTTTACGAGCAGTACTTC.

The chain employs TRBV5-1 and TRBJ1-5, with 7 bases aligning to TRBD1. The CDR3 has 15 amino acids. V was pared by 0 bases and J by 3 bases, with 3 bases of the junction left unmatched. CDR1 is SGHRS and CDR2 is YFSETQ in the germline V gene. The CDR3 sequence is CASSLGQGFNQPQHF. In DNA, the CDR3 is TGCGCCAGCAGCTTGGGACAGGGTTTCAATCAGCCCCAGCATTTT.

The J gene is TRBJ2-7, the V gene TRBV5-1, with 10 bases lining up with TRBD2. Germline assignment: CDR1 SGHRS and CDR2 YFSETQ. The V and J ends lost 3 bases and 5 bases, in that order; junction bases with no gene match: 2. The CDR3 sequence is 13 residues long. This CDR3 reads CASSYGTSDEQYF. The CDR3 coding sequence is TGCGCCAGCAGCTACGGGACTAGCGACGAGCAGTACTTC. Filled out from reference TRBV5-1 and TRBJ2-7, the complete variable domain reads KAGVTQTPRYLIKTRGQQVTLSCSPISGHRSVSWYQQTPGQGLQFLFEYFSETQRNKGNFPGRFSGRQFSNSRSEMNVSTLELGDSALYLCASSYGTSDEQYFGPGTRLTVT.

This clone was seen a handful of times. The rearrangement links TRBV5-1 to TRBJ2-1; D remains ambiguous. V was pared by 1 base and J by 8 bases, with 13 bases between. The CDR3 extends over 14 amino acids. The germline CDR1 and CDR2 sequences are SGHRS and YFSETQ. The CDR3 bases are TGCGCCAGCAGCTTGAAGGTTCTGGCGGATGAGCAGTTCTTC. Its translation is CASSLKVLADEQFF.

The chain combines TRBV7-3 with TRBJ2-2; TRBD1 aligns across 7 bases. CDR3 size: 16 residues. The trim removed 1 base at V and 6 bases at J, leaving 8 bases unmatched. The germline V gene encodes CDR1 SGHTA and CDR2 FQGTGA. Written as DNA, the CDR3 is TGTGCCAGCAGCTTAAGTACGGCAGGGGGAGCCGGGGAGCTGTTTTTT. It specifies CASSLSTAGGAGELFF.

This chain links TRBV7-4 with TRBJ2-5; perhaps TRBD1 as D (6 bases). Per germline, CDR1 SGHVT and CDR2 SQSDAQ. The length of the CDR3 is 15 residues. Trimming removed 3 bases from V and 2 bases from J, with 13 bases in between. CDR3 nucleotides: TGTGCCAGCAGCTTTGGACAGCTCGTACAAGAGACCCAGTACTTC. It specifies CASSFGQLVQETQYF.

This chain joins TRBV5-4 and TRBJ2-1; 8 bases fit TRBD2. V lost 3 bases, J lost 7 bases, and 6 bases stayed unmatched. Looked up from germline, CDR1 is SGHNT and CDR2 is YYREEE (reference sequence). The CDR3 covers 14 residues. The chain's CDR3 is CASSSRGGTNEQFF. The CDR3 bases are TGTGCCAGCAGCTCCCGGGGGGGCACGAATGAGCAGTTCTTC.

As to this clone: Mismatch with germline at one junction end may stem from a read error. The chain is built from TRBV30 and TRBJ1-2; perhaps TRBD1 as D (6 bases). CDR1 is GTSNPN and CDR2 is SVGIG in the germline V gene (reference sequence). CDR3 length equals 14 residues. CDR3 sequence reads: CARSQWRGGYGYTF. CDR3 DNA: TGTGCCCGGAGTCAGTGGCGAGGGGGCTATGGCTACACCTTC.

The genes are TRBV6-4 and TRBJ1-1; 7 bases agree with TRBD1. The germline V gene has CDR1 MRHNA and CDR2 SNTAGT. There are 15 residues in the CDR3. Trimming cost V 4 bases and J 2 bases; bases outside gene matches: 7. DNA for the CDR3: TGTGCCAGCAGTGTTCGACAGGGTGTTAACACTGAAGCTTTCTTT. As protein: CASSVRQGVNTEAFF.

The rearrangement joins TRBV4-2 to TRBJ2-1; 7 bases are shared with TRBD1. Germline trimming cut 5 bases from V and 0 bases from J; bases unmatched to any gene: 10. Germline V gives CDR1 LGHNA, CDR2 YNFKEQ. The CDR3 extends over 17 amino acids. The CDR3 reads CASSWSRQGTSYNEQFF. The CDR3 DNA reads TGTGCCAGCAGCTGGTCGCGACAGGGTACCTCCTACAATGAGCAGTTCTTC.

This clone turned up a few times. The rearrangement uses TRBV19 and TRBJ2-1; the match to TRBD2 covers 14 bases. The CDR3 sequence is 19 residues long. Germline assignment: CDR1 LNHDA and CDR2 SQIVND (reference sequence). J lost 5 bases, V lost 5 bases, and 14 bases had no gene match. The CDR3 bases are TGTGCCAGTAGTGTGGGGACTAGCGGGAGATCCTATGCCGACAATGAGCAGTTCTTC. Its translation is CASSVGTSGRSYADNEQFF.

The CDR3 sequence: CASSIDRVGTGELFF. The CDR3 region has the DNA TGTGCCAGCTCCATTGACAGGGTCGGCACCGGGGAGCTGTTTTTT. The rearrangement joins TRBV18 to TRBJ2-2; 7 bases match TRBD1. V lost 6 bases and J lost 4; bases outside the gene matches: 8. Germline V gene lookup returns CDR1 KGHSH and CDR2 LQKENI. The CDR3 totals 15 residues.

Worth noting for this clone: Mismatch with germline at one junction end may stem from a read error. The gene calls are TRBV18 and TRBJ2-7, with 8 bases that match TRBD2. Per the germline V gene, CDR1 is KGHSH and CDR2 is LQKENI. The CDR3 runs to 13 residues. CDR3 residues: CATSAGVSYEQYF. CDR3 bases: TGTGCCACCTCAGCGGGGGTATCCTACGAGCAGTACTTC.

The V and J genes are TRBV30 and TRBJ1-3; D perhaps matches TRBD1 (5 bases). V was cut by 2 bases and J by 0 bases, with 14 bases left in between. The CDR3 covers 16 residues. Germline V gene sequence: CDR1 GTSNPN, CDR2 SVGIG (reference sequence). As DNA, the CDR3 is TGTGCCTGGAGTCAGGGACTGTTGAGCTCTGGAAACACCATATATTTT. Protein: CAWSQGLLSSGNTIYF.

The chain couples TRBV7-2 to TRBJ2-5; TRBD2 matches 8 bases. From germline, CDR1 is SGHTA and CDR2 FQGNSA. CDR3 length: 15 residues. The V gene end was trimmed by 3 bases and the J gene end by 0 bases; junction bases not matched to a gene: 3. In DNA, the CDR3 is TGTGCCAGCAGCTTCGCGGGGGGAAACCAAGAGACCCAGTACTTC. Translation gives CASSFAGGNQETQYF.

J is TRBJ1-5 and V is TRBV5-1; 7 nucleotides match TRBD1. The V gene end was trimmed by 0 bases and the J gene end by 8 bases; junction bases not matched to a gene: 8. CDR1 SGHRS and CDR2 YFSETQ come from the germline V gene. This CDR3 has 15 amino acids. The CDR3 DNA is TGCGCCAGCAGCTTGGCCCCACAGGGGAAGGAGCCCCAGCATTTT. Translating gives CASSLAPQGKEPQHF.

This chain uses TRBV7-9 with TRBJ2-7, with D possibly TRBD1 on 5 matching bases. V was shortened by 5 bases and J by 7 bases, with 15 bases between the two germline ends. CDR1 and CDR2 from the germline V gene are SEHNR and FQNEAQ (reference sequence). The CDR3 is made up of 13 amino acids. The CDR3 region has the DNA TGTGCCAGCAGCCGCGAGGCAGGGCGAGAGCAGTACTTC. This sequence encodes CASSREAGREQYF.

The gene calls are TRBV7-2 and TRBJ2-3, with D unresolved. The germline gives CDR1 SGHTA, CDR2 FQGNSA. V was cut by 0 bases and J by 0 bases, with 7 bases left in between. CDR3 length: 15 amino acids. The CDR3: CASSLAGRSTDTQYF. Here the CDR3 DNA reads TGTGCCAGCAGCTTAGCGGGCAGAAGCACAGATACGCAGTATTTT.

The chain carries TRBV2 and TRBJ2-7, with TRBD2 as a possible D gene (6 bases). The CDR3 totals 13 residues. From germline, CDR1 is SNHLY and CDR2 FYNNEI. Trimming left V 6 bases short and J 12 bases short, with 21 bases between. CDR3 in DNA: TGTGCCAGCAGGCGGGGAACCGAGATGGATCTGTACTTC. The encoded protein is CASRRGTEMDLYF.

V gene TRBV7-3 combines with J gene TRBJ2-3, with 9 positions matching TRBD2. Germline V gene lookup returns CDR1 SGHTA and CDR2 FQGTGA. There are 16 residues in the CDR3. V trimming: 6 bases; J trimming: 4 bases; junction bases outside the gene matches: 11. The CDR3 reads CASRKGLAGVSDTQYF. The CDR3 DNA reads TGTGCCAGCAGAAAAGGGTTAGCGGGAGTTTCAGATACGCAGTATTTT. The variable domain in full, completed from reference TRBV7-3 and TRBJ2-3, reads GAGVSQTPSNKVTEKGKYVELRCDPISGHTALYWYRQSLGQGPEFLIYFQGTGAADDSGLPNDRFFAVRPEGSVSTLKIQRTERGDSAVYLCASRKGLAGVSDTQYFGPGTRLTVL.

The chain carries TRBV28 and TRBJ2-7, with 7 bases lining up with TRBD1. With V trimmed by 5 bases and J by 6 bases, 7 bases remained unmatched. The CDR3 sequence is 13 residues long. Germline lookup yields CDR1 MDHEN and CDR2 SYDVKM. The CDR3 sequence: CASSRPDRSEQYF. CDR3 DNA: TGTGCCAGCAGTAGGCCGGACAGGAGCGAGCAGTACTTC.

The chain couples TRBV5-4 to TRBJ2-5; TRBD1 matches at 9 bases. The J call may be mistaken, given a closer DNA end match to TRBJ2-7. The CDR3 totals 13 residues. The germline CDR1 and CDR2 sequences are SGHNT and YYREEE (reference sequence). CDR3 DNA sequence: TGTGCCAGCAGCTTTACAGGGGGCGGCGAGCAGTACTTC. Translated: CASSFTGGGEQYF.

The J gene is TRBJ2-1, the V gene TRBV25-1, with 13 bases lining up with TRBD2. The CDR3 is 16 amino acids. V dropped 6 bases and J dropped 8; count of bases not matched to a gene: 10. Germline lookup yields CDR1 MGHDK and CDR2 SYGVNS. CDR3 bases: TGTGCCAGCAGCGCTTCGGGACTAGCGGGAAGGTATGAGCAGTTCTTC. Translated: CASSASGLAGRYEQFF.

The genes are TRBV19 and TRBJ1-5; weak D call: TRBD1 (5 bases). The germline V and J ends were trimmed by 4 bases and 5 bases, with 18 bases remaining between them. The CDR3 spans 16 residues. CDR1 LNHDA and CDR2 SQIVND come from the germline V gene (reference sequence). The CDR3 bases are TGTGCCAGTAGTACCCGCTCTATGGGGGGAGATCAGCCCCAGCATTTT. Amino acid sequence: CASSTRSMGGDQPQHF.

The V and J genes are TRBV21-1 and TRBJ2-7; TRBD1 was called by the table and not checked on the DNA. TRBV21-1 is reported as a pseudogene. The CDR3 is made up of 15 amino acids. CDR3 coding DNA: TGTGCCAGCGGGGACAGGGATCGGGACTACGACGAGCAGTACTTC. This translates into CASGDRDRDYDEQYF.

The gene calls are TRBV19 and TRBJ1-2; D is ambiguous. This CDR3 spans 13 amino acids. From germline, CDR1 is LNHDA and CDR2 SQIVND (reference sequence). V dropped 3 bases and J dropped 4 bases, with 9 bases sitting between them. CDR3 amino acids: CASSIGKAYGYTF. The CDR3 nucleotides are TGTGCCAGTAGTATCGGGAAGGCCTATGGCTACACCTTC.